The entry that follows covers one TCR beta chain sequence. The antigen remains undetermined. Amplification used 60 Vbeta primers and 13 Jbeta primers. The method was immunoSEQ multiplex PCR; TCRdb's version includes in-frame clones alone and lacks a portion of them. In the table there are 150,000 to 200,000 clones, 75% to 90% of which are singletons. Between the trimmed V and J ends, which lost 4 bases and 0 bases, there was a span of 10 bases. CDR3 length: 14 residues. The germline V gene has CDR1 SGHRS and CDR2 YFSETQ. The sample is drawn from a study of cytomegalovirus exposure and HLA in healthy donors. Findings and limits, study-wide: It has been reported that TCR beta sequences accurately predicted the HLA-A and HLA-B alleles of most subjects.

The chain joins TRBV5-1 to TRBJ2-5; the D gene is possibly TRBD2 (6 bases). Specimen: PBMCs. This sequence was found in a man younger than 35 in good health and CMV-seropositive. CDR3 DNA sequence: TGCGCCAGCAGCGGGGGGTCCTACCAAGAGACCCAGTACTTC. Its translation is CASSGGSYQETQYF.